The entry below gives a single T cell receptor beta chain sequence along with its context. This entry belongs to a study of blood T cell repertoires in COVID-19. Study-level background: Samples taken during acute and convalescent COVID-19 were collected in the United States, Italy and Spain. T cells, B-cell-depleted T cells, or PBMCs provided the cDNA or gDNA that served as material.

Germline lookup yields CDR1 ENHRY and CDR2 SYGVKD. Trimming left V 8 bases short and J 4 bases short, with 11 bases between. The CDR3 spans 12 residues. Per the authors' pipeline: Reference gene primer amplification in the assay estimated nucleated cell counts. Repertoires were generated with immunoSEQ multiplex PCR, while TCRdb's copy carries only in-frame clones and drops some. The V and J calls and the clone size are those of that table, but D and trimming were determined from the DNA. The data hold 56,000 or so clones, with around 92% observed a single time. The TCR comes from a human donor in a cohort sampled during active COVID-19. The chain has TRBV10-3 and TRBJ1-1; tentatively, D is TRBD1 (5 bases). The sequencing sample was made of peripheral blood. CDR3 region: CAIGSGGTEAFF. In DNA form, the CDR3 reads TGTGCCATCGGTTCGGGGGGCACTGAAGCTTTCTTT.